The clone carrying this T cell receptor (beta chain) has a handful of counts. Its antigen remains unknown. This CDR3 spans 17 amino acids. Trimming removed 2 bases from V and 3 bases from J; junction bases left unmatched: 3. Germline values: CDR1 ENHRY, CDR2 SYGVKD. These data come from a study of post-analysis software for immune sequencing data. The overall study: Patients with relapsing-remitting, secondary progressive and progressive-relapsing multiple sclerosis courses were all represented.

Findings of the study overall: Under the F measure, samples that were prepared in one batch clustered strongly together. Controls significantly exceeded multiple sclerosis patients in normalized Chao1 diversity. With TRBV5-6, TRBV5-1 and TRBV20-1 included, about five TRBV segments were more frequent in patients than in controls.

cDNA libraries of TCR beta carried unique molecular identifiers. The source material, about 0.95 to 10 million T cells, gave rise to approximately 520,000 cDNA molecules. Each CDR3 protein is one row after TCRdb ran MiXCR on the PCR reads. The sample holds about 560,000 distinct CDR3 sequences; 44% are singletons and the top ten take around 1.7%. The genes are TRBV10-3 and TRBJ2-5, with 16 bases identical to TRBD2. This receptor was identified in a girl between 5 and 17 years old with multiple sclerosis. The sample was blood. As DNA, the CDR3 is TGTGCCATCAGTGAGCTGGGACTAGCGGGAGGGGAAGAGACCCAGTACTTC. This sequence encodes CAISELGLAGGEETQYF.